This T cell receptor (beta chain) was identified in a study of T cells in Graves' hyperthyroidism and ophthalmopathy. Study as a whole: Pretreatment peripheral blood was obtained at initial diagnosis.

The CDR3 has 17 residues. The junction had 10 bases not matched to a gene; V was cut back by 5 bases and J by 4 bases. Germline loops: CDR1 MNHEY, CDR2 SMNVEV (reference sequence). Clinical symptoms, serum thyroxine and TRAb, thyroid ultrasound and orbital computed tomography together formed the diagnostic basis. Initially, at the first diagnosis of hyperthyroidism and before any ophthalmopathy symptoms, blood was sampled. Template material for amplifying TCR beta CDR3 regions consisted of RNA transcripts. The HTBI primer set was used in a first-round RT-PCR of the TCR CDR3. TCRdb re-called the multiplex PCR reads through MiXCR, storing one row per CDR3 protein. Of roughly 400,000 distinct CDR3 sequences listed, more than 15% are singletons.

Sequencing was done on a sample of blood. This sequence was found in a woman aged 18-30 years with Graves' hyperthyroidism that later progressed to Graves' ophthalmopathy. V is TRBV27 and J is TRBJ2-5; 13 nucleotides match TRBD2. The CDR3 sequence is CASSPGLAGRFGETQYF. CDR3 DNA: TGTGCCAGCAGTCCGGGACTAGCGGGAAGGTTTGGAGAGACCCAGTACTTC.